This T cell receptor (beta chain) was recorded in a study of blood T cell repertoires in COVID-19. Original data processing: Quantification of nucleated cells was approximated via reference gene primer amplification. The method was immunoSEQ multiplex PCR; TCRdb's version includes in-frame clones alone and lacks a portion of them. That table supplies the V and J calls and clone size; D and trimming were determined from the DNA. The sample has 140,000 to 150,000 clones, roughly 80% seen once. The germline V gene has CDR1 MNHEY and CDR2 SVGAGI. CDR3 length: 14 residues. V was clipped by 10 bases and J by 2 bases; unmatched bases: 9.

This clonotype was obtained from a human donor with acute or convalescent COVID-19. The donor label of this sample is uncertain. Sequencing input: peripheral blood. The chain links TRBV6-5 to TRBJ2-3; the match to TRBD1 covers 7 bases. The CDR3 loop reads CANPGGQTTDTQYF. As DNA, the CDR3 is TGTGCCAACCCAGGGGGACAGACCACAGATACGCAGTATTTT.